This T cell receptor (beta chain) is from a study of T cells in localized non-small cell lung cancer. About this clone itself: Its cognate antigen is unknown.

TCRdb keeps only in-frame clones here, not all; method: immunoSEQ multiplex PCR. The top ten clones hold about 18% of a sample with 2,000 to 3,000 clones, 30% to 35% of them seen once. Study conclusions and caveats: Increased T cell density in blood showed an association with longer overall survival. Because researchers sequenced only one region of the tumor, heterogeneity is still possible. Clonality of T cells reached its maximum in uninvolved adjacent lung, surpassing tumor. A median of around 60 of the top 100 tumor clones appeared in adjacent lung, which was paired and uninvolved.

Germline V gene lookup returns CDR1 KGHSH and CDR2 LQKENI. Trimming stripped 6 bases from V and 7 bases from J, with 24 bases between. The CDR3 runs 17 residues. V usage is TRBV18 and J usage is TRBJ1-4; D might be TRBD1 (6 bases). The material was lung tumor tissue, obtained before any cancer treatment. This sequence was found in a female donor over 55 with stage II squamous cell lung carcinoma. CDR3 DNA: TGTGCCAGCTCCCCAGGACCCGGGGGGCAAGGAGGTGAAAAACTGTTTTTT. Its protein product is CASSPGPGGQGGEKLFF.